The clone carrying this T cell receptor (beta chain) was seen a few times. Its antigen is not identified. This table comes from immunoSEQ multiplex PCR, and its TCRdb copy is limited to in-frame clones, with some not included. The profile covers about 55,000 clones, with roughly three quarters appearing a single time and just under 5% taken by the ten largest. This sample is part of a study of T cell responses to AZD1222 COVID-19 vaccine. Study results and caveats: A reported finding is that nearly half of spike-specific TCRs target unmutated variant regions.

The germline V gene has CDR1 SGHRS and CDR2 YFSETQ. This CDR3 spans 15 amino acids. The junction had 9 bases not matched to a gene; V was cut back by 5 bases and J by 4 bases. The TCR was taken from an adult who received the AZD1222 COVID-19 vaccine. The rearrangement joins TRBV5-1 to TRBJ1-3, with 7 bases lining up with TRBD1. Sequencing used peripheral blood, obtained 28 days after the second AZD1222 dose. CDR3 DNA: TGCGCCAGCAGTCCTGGACAGGCAGGAGGAAACACCATATATTTT. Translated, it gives CASSPGQAGGNTIYF.